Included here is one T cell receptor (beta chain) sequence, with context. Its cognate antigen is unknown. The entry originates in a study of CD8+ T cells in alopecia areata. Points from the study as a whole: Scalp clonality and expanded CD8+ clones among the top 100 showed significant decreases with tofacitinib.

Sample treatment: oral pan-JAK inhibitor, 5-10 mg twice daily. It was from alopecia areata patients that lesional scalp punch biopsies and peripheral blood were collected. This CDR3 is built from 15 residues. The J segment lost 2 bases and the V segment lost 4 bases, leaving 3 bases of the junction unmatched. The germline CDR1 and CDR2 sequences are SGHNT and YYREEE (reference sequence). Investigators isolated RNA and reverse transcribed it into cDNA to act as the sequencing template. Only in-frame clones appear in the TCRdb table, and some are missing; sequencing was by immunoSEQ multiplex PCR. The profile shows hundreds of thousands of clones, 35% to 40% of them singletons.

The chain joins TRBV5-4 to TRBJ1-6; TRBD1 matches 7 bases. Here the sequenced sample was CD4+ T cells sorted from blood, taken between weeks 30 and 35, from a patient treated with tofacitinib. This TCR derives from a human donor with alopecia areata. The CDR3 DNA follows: TGTGCCAGCAGCCCAGGGGGAACCTATAATTCACCCCTCCACTTT. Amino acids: CASSPGGTYNSPLHF.